This T cell receptor (beta chain) is from a study of CD4 T cells in relation to SARS-CoV-2 and coronaviruses. Whole-study context: TCR beta CDR3s were sequenced after roughly eleven-day antigen culture of PBMCs. The negative reference was HIV-1 Nef peptide pool or peptide-free culture.

Overall study results and limits: No crossreactivity against non-spike viral proteins was tested here.

The assay was immunoSEQ multiplex PCR, and TCRdb's table has in-frame clones only and misses some. Of around 23,000 clones listed, more than 65% were seen once; the top ten hold 29%. Before the COVID-19 pandemic, during about 2010-2018, CD4+ T cells were taken from unexposed donors. The cells were cultured for about 10 days before CD4+ T cells were isolated. Unexposed-donor CD4+ T cells were probed with SARS-CoV-2 S/N and four cold-coronavirus spikes, cells permitting. Germline CDR1 MGHDK, CDR2 SYGVNS. The V and J ends lost 4 bases and 0 bases respectively, with 12 bases between them. The CDR3 spans 15 residues. This clone was detected a few times. The antigen is unknown.

The TCR originated in a human donor in good health. The chain combines TRBV25-1 with TRBJ1-2; a possible D gene is TRBD1 (5 bases). Sequencing was done on a sample of CD4+ T cells from PBMCs, cultured in vitro. In nucleotides, the CDR3 is TGTGCCAGCAGTGGGCGGGGGACTACTAACTATGGCTACACCTTC. Protein product: CASSGRGTTNYGYTF.